This T cell receptor beta chain originates from a study of siplizumab effects on memory and regulatory T cells. The CDR3 spans 15 residues. Per germline, CDR1 SNHLY and CDR2 FYNNEI. The V gene end was trimmed by 6 bases and the J gene end by 2 bases; junction bases not matched to a gene: 6. Roughly 99,000 TCR templates were assayed per sample. Assay: immunoSEQ multiplex PCR; the TCRdb copy retains only in-frame clones and omits some. The sample holds about 100,000 clones, roughly 94% seen once. Whole-study findings and limits: A significant reduction in alloreactive sequences traceable to unstimulated CD4+ memory cells was produced by siplizumab. Memory T cells appeared less diverse than naive cells, which seemed to contribute substantially to alloresponse.

This clone was seen a single time. The antigen is undetermined. Sequencing used Tregs sorted from blood. The chain carries TRBV2 and TRBJ1-3; 8 bases are a match to TRBD1. This TCR was sampled from a human donor in good health. Written as DNA, the CDR3 is TGTGCCAGCAGAACCGGACAGGGAACTGGAAACACCATATATTTT. Translation: CASRTGQGTGNTIYF.